This T cell receptor (beta chain) was sequenced during a study of early T cells in non-severe SARS-CoV-2 infection (dated by TCRdb to 2020 to 2022). A note on the overall study: Bulk RNA from unsorted whole blood was used for TCR sequencing, so alpha and beta chains could not be paired. Overall results and qualifications from the work: VDJdb matching was skewed toward anti-spike CD8 responses, so virus-specific expansions were likely underestimated and private and CD4 specificities were missed.

The library was made by 5' RACE. This sample was sequenced with a NextSeq 500. To correct for sequencing error and PCR bias, the TCR library protocol tagged individual cDNA molecules with unique molecular identifiers. Both TCR alpha and beta chains were sequenced, and tight co-correlation was observed between alpha and beta sequence abundances in each sample. The authors processed their data as follows. Decombinator V4 was used to annotate TCR sequences for V gene, J gene and CDR3. Expanded TCRs were defined as changing significantly between any two time points under a Poisson model with p below 0.0001. TCR abundances were normalised to the total number of TCRs sequenced per sample and expressed as counts per million. MAIT TCRs were defined by TRAV1-2 paired with TRAJ12, TRAJ20 or TRAJ33, and iNKT TCRs by TRAV10 paired with TRAJ18. A search of VDJdb, accessed on 1 November 2021, was run for TCRs annotated to CMV, EBV and SARS-CoV-2, with TCRs annotated for multiple antigens excluded. TCRdb trimmed the raw reads at Q25, called clones with MiXCR and kept productive beta chains. One record per CDR3 amino acid sequence lists the most common genes and DNA. TCRdb, not the original authors, processed these V and J calls. This sample lists about 76,000 distinct CDR3 sequences; about 11% were detected once. The ten largest clones add up to about 4.8% of the sample.

V is trimmed back by 6 bases and J by 6 bases, and the junction contains 15 bases that no gene match accounts for. From the cysteine up to the phenylalanine, the CDR3 has a length of 16 residues. Only the CDR3 DNA stays, 48 bases, in frame from base 1. This clonotype showed up many times. This receptor's antigen is unknown. The sample holds no much larger clone one base away, and base qualities are not on file. A case-control design nested within a healthcare worker cohort in London, UK, was used, with weekly nasopharyngeal swab PCR tests and blood sampling performed. Healthcare workers were enrolled in the week of the UK lockdown, from 23 to 31 March 2020, and were followed every week for up to roughly 15 weeks.

The TCR was taken from an adult who was a healthcare worker with PCR-confirmed SARS-CoV-2 infection or an uninfected control (not recorded which). Source material: whole blood. The rearranged chain carries TRBV12-3 or TRBV12-4 and TRBJ1-2, with 8 middle bases fitting TRBD1. The CDR3 protein is CASSHLTGAGGNGYTF. The nucleotide sequence reads as follows: TGTGCCAGCAGCCATCTGACAGGGGCGGGAGGTAATGGCTACACCTTC.